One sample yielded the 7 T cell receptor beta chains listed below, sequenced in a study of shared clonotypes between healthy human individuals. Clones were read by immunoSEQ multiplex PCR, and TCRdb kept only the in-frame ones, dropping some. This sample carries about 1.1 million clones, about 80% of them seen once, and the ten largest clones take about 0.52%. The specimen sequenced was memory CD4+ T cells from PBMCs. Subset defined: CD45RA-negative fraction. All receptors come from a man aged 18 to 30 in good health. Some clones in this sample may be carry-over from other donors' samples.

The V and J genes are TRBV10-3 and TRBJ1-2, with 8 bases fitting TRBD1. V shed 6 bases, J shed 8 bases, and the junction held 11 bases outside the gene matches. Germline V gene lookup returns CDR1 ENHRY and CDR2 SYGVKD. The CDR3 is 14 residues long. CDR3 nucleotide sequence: TGTGCCATCAGGCGGGCAGACAGGGGAAGAGGCTACACCTTC. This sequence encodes CAIRRADRGRGYTF.

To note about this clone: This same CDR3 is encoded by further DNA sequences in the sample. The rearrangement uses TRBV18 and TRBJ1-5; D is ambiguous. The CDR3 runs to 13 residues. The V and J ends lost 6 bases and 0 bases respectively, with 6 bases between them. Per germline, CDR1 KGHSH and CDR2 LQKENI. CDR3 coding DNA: TGTGCCAGCTCTCCTTATAGCAATCAGCCCCAGCATTTT. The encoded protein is CASSPYSNQPQHF.

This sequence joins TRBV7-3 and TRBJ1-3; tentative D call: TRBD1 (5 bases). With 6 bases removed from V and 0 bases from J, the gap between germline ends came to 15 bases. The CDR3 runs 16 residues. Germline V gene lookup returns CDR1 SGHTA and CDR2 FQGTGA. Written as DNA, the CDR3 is TGTGCCAGCAGTTCCCCGGGGGACCACTCTGGAAACACCATATATTTT. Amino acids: CASSSPGDHSGNTIYF. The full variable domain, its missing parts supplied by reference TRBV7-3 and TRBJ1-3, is GAGVSQTPSNKVTEKGKYVELRCDPISGHTALYWYRQSLGQGPEFLIYFQGTGAADDSGLPNDRFFAVRPEGSVSTLKIQRTERGDSAVYLCASSSPGDHSGNTIYFGEGSWLTVV.

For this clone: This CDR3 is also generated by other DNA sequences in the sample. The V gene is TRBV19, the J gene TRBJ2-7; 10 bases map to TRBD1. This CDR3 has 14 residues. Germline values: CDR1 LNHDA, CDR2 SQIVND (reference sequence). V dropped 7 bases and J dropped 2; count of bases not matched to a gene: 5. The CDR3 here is CASTPGQGPYEQYF. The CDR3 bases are TGTGCCAGTACGCCGGGACAGGGGCCCTACGAGCAGTACTTC.

CDR3 region: CAIRAGGLETQYF. DNA for the CDR3: TGTGCCATCAGGGCTGGGGGCTTGGAGACCCAGTACTTC. The chain joins TRBV28 to TRBJ2-5; D perhaps matches TRBD1 (6 bases). The germline gives CDR1 MDHEN, CDR2 SYDVKM. The CDR3 is made up of 13 amino acids. The V end lost 10 bases, the J end lost 5 bases, and 17 bases lay between the germline ends.

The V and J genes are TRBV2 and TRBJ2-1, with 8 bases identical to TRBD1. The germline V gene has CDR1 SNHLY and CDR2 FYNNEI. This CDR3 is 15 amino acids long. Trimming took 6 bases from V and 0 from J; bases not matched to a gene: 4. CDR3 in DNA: TGTGCCAGCAGACCGGACAGGGACTCCTACAATGAGCAGTTCTTC. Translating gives CASRPDRDSYNEQFF.

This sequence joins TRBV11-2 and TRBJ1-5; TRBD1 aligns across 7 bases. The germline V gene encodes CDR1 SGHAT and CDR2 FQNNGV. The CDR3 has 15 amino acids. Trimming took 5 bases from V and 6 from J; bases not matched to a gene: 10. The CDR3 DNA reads TGTGCCAGCAGCGTCTCGACAGGGTCCACTCAGCCCCAGCATTTT. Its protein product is CASSVSTGSTQPQHF.